These T cell receptor beta chains were read from a single sample in a study of T cell responses to AZD1222 COVID-19 vaccine. Using immunoSEQ multiplex PCR, the repertoire was profiled, and TCRdb retains in-frame clones only, with some absent. The repertoire holds some 56,000 clones, with 70% to 90% as singletons. Sample: peripheral blood, taken on day 0 of AZD1222 vaccination. Receptor source: an adult in good health. Each CDR3 is given with its conserved first and last residue. The order of the fields is clone size, D gene, V gene, J gene, CDR3 DNA, CDR3 protein. D genes are given only for firm matches. Clone size appears in some rows only: once, few, many, or a class for an expanded clone.

clone_size: once
d_call: NA
v_call: TRBV6-5
j_call: TRBJ1-5
cdr3_nt: TGTGCCAGCAGGCCCAGATCTAGCAATCAGCCCCAGCATTTT
cdr3_aa: CASRPRSSNQPQHF

clone_size: few
d_call: NA
v_call: TRBV19
j_call: TRBJ2-1
cdr3_nt: TGTGCCAGTAGTATAGGAGGACTCAATGAGCAGTTCTTC
cdr3_aa: CASSIGGLNEQFF

clone_size: once
d_call: NA
v_call: TRBV7-2
j_call: TRBJ1-2
cdr3_nt: TGTGCCAGCAGCTTTAGCACTTTCTATGGCTACACCTTC
cdr3_aa: CASSFSTFYGYTF

clone_size: NA
d_call: TRBD1
v_call: TRBV25-1
j_call: TRBJ2-1
cdr3_nt: TGTGCCAGCAGATTGACAGGGGGCTTCTACAATGAGCAGTTCTTC
cdr3_aa: CASRLTGGFYNEQFF

clone_size: NA
d_call: NA
v_call: TRBV6-5
j_call: TRBJ2-1
cdr3_nt: TGTGCCAGCGGCAACAATGAGCAGTTCTTC
cdr3_aa: CASGNNEQFF

clone_size: NA
d_call: NA
v_call: TRBV29-1
j_call: TRBJ2-1
cdr3_nt: TGCAGCGTAGCGAGGGGGGGATACAATGAGCAGTTCTTC
cdr3_aa: CSVARGGYNEQFF

clone_size: NA
d_call: NA
v_call: TRBV21-1
j_call: TRBJ2-1
cdr3_nt: TGTGCCAGCAGCTTGGACTGTACCTCCTACAATGAGCAGTTCTTC
cdr3_aa: CASSLDCTSYNEQFF

clone_size: once
d_call: TRBD1
v_call: TRBV29-1
j_call: TRBJ1-2
cdr3_nt: TGCAGCGTCGCCTCCCAACAGGGGGCCTATGGCTACACCTTC
cdr3_aa: CSVASQQGAYGYTF

clone_size: NA
d_call: NA
v_call: TRBV12-3/TRBV12-4
j_call: TRBJ2-1
cdr3_nt: TGTGCCAGCAGCCTACTGAATGAGCAGTTCTTC
cdr3_aa: CASSLLNEQFF

clone_size: NA
d_call: NA
v_call: TRBV5-4
j_call: TRBJ2-5
cdr3_nt: TGTGCCAGCAGCTTGCGTCCTTCCGTAGAGACCCAGTACTTC
cdr3_aa: CASSLRPSVETQYF

clone_size: NA
d_call: TRBD1
v_call: TRBV13
j_call: TRBJ1-3
cdr3_nt: TGTGCCAGCAGCCTTACAGGGGGCTCTGGAAACACCATATATTTT
cdr3_aa: CASSLTGGSGNTIYF

clone_size: once
d_call: NA
v_call: TRBV6-5
j_call: TRBJ1-3
cdr3_nt: TGTGCCAGCAGCGAGATCTGGACAGCTGGAAACACCATATATTTT
cdr3_aa: CASSEIWTAGNTIYF

clone_size: NA
d_call: NA
v_call: TRBV11-2
j_call: TRBJ1-5
cdr3_nt: TGTGCCAGCAGCCCGAGTTCGGTCGGCAATCAGCCCCAGCATTTT
cdr3_aa: CASSPSSVGNQPQHF

clone_size: NA
d_call: NA
v_call: TRBV5-1
j_call: TRBJ2-2
cdr3_nt: TGCGCCAGCAGCTGGGCCGGGCCGAACACCGGGGAGCTGTTTTTT
cdr3_aa: CASSWAGPNTGELFF

clone_size: NA
d_call: NA
v_call: TRBV6-6
j_call: TRBJ1-5
cdr3_nt: TGTGCCAGCACATCGGGGAATCAGCCCCAGCATTTT
cdr3_aa: CASTSGNQPQHF

clone_size: NA
d_call: NA
v_call: TRBV3-1/TRBV3-2
j_call: TRBJ1-3
cdr3_nt: TGTGCCAGCAGCCAAGGGCGGAGTAACTCTGGAAACACCATATATTTT
cdr3_aa: CASSQGRSNSGNTIYF

clone_size: NA
d_call: NA
v_call: TRBV7-9
j_call: TRBJ1-1
cdr3_nt: TGTGCCAGCAGCGTTACCATTATCCGGGGGCATGAGGGGAACACTGAAGCTTTCTTT
cdr3_aa: CASSVTIIRGHEGNTEAFF

clone_size: NA
d_call: TRBD1
v_call: TRBV5-6
j_call: TRBJ1-3
cdr3_nt: TGTGCCAGCAGCTTGTTCATTTATCGGGACAGGGTTGGAAACACCATATATTTT
cdr3_aa: CASSLFIYRDRVGNTIYF

clone_size: NA
d_call: NA
v_call: TRBV14
j_call: TRBJ1-4
cdr3_nt: TGTGCCAGCAGCCAAGGGCGGTTCTCTAATGAAAAACTGTTTTTT
cdr3_aa: CASSQGRFSNEKLFF

clone_size: once
d_call: NA
v_call: TRBV11-2
j_call: TRBJ1-1
cdr3_nt: TGTGCCAGCAGCTTAGATTTATCACAGGTGGGGATGTTGAACACTGAAGCTTTCTTT
cdr3_aa: CASSLDLSQVGMLNTEAFF

clone_size: NA
d_call: NA
v_call: TRBV27
j_call: TRBJ1-2
cdr3_nt: TGTGCCAGCAGTTTAGACCACAGGACCAGTTATGGCTACACCTTC
cdr3_aa: CASSLDHRTSYGYTF

clone_size: NA
d_call: TRBD1
v_call: TRBV19
j_call: TRBJ1-5
cdr3_nt: TGTGCCAGTAGTCACAGGGGGCCCGAGTCCTATAGCAATCAGCCCCAGCATTTT
cdr3_aa: CASSHRGPESYSNQPQHF

clone_size: few
d_call: NA
v_call: TRBV7-9
j_call: TRBJ1-2
cdr3_nt: TGTGCCAGCAGCTTAGGAAGGGGGGGTTCTGGCTACACCTTC
cdr3_aa: CASSLGRGGSGYTF

clone_size: once
d_call: NA
v_call: TRBV5-5
j_call: TRBJ1-5
cdr3_nt: TGTGCCAGCAGCTTGGTGGACGGTAATCAGCCCCAGCATTTT
cdr3_aa: CASSLVDGNQPQHF

clone_size: NA
d_call: NA
v_call: TRBV6-2/TRBV6-3
j_call: TRBJ2-7
cdr3_nt: TGTGCCAGCAGTCGACAGTCCTACGAGCAGTACTTC
cdr3_aa: CASSRQSYEQYF

clone_size: once
d_call: NA
v_call: TRBV10-2
j_call: TRBJ1-5
cdr3_nt: TGCGCCAGCAGCGGGGGGAGGACGGAGGGCAATCAGCCCCAGCATTTT
cdr3_aa: CASSGGRTEGNQPQHF

clone_size: NA
d_call: TRBD1
v_call: TRBV29-1
j_call: TRBJ2-1
cdr3_nt: TGCAGCGTTGGCCGGGACAGGGGGAATGAGCAGTTCTTC
cdr3_aa: CSVGRDRGNEQFF

clone_size: NA
d_call: TRBD2
v_call: TRBV5-1
j_call: TRBJ2-1
cdr3_nt: TGCGCCAGCAGCTTGGGTACTAGCGGGGTCGGCAATGAGCAGTTCTTC
cdr3_aa: CASSLGTSGVGNEQFF

clone_size: NA
d_call: NA
v_call: TRBV19
j_call: TRBJ1-5
cdr3_nt: TGTGCCAGTAGTATAGCCCGCTTCGACCGTCGGCCCCAGCATTTT
cdr3_aa: CASSIARFDRRPQHF

clone_size: NA
d_call: NA
v_call: TRBV11-2
j_call: TRBJ2-3
cdr3_nt: TGTGCCAGCAGCTTAGGGGCCGCCGCCACAGATACGCAGTATTTT
cdr3_aa: CASSLGAAATDTQYF

clone_size: NA
d_call: NA
v_call: TRBV20-1
j_call: TRBJ2-3
cdr3_nt: TGCAGTGCTAGAGTAGTGACGCAGTATTTT
cdr3_aa: CSARVVTQYF

clone_size: NA
d_call: TRBD1
v_call: TRBV7-9
j_call: TRBJ2-7
cdr3_nt: TGTGCCAGCAGCGAAGGGACAGAAGCCTCCTACGAGCAGTACTTC
cdr3_aa: CASSEGTEASYEQYF

clone_size: NA
d_call: NA
v_call: TRBV14
j_call: TRBJ1-3
cdr3_nt: TGTGCCAGCAGCCAAATTGGGGCTAGGTCTGGAAACACCATATATTTT
cdr3_aa: CASSQIGARSGNTIYF

clone_size: NA
d_call: NA
v_call: TRBV5-4
j_call: TRBJ2-5
cdr3_nt: TGTGCCAGCAGCTTGGTCGGGCAGCACCTAGAGACCCAGTACTTC
cdr3_aa: CASSLVGQHLETQYF

clone_size: NA
d_call: NA
v_call: TRBV6-5
j_call: TRBJ2-7
cdr3_nt: TGTGCCAGCAGTTACAGGGGCTCCTACGAGCAGTACTTC
cdr3_aa: CASSYRGSYEQYF

clone_size: NA
d_call: TRBD1
v_call: TRBV7-9
j_call: TRBJ1-2
cdr3_nt: TGTGCCAGCAGTTCCACTCCCCTCACAGGGGGCGACTATGGCTACACCTTC
cdr3_aa: CASSSTPLTGGDYGYTF

clone_size: NA
d_call: TRBD2
v_call: TRBV7-2
j_call: TRBJ2-7
cdr3_nt: TGTGCCAGCAGCTCCGCGGGGACTACTACCTACGAGCAGTACTTC
cdr3_aa: CASSSAGTTTYEQYF

clone_size: NA
d_call: NA
v_call: TRBV11-3
j_call: TRBJ2-1
cdr3_nt: TGTGCCAGCAGCGCAGGTGACAGTATCGATGAGCAGTTCTTC
cdr3_aa: CASSAGDSIDEQFF

clone_size: NA
d_call: NA
v_call: TRBV18
j_call: TRBJ2-2
cdr3_nt: TGTGCCAGCTCACCCTGGCAGGCGAACACCGGGGAGCTGTTTTTT
cdr3_aa: CASSPWQANTGELFF

clone_size: NA
d_call: NA
v_call: TRBV6-5
j_call: TRBJ1-1
cdr3_nt: TGTGCCAGCAGTTACGGGACACCCATCACTGAAGCTTTCTTT
cdr3_aa: CASSYGTPITEAFF

clone_size: NA
d_call: NA
v_call: TRBV28
j_call: TRBJ2-7
cdr3_nt: TGTGCCAGCAGTCCCCGGATAACCAGCGGGCTAACCTACGAGCAGTACTTC
cdr3_aa: CASSPRITSGLTYEQYF

clone_size: NA
d_call: NA
v_call: TRBV6-4
j_call: TRBJ1-2
cdr3_nt: TGTGCCAGCAGTTTGAAAGGCGGGCCCGACAGTTGCCATGGCTACACCTTC
cdr3_aa: CASSLKGGPDSCHGYTF